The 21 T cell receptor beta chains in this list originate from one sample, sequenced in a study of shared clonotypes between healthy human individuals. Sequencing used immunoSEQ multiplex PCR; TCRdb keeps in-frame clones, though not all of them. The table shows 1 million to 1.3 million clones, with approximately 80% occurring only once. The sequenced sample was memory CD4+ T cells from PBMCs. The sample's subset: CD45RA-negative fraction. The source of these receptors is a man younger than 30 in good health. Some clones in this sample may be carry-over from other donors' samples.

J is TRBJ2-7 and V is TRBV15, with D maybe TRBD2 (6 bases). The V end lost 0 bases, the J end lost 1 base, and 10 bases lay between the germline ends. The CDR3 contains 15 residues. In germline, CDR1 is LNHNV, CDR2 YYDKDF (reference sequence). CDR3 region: CATSRDGSGSYEQYF. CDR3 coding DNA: TGTGCCACCAGCAGAGATGGTAGCGGATCCTACGAGCAGTACTTC.

Here the CDR3 reads CASSFRSPRKGVADTQYF. CDR3 nucleotides: TGTGCCAGCAGTTTCCGGTCCCCGCGCAAGGGGGTGGCAGATACGCAGTATTTT. The gene calls are TRBV28 and TRBJ2-3, with a weak D call TRBD1 (6 bases). The CDR3 has 18 amino acids. Germline CDR1 reads MDHEN; CDR2 reads SYDVKM. With 3 bases removed from V and 4 bases from J, the gap between germline ends came to 23 bases.

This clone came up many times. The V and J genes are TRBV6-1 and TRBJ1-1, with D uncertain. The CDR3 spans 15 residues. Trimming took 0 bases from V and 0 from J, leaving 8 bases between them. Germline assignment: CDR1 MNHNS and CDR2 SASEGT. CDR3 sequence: CASSEAPGLNTEAFF. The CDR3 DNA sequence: TGTGCCAGCAGTGAAGCGCCAGGACTGAACACTGAAGCTTTCTTT.

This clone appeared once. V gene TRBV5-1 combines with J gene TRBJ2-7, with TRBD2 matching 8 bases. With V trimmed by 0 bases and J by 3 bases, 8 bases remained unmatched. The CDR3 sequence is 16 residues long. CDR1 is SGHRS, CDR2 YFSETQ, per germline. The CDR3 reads CASSLVTSGTIYEQYF. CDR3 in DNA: TGCGCCAGCAGCTTGGTAACTAGCGGAACTATCTACGAGCAGTACTTC.

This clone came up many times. The DNA of the CDR3 is TGTGCCAGCAGCCCAAAAAGGCCCCTTCTAGGCGAGACCCAGTACTTC. Encoded protein: CASSPKRPLLGETQYF. The chain combines TRBV7-2 with TRBJ2-5; D uncertain. The CDR3 is 16 amino acids. Germline CDR1 is SGHTA and CDR2 is FQGNSA. The ends were cut back, 5 bases at V and 5 bases at J, with 21 bases in the middle.

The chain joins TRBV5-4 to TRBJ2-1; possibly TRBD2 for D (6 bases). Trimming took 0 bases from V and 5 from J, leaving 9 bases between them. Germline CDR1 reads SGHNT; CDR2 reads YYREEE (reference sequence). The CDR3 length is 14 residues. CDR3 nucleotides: TGTGCCAGCAGCTTGGTCGAGCGGGACAATGAGCAGTTCTTC. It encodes CASSLVERDNEQFF.

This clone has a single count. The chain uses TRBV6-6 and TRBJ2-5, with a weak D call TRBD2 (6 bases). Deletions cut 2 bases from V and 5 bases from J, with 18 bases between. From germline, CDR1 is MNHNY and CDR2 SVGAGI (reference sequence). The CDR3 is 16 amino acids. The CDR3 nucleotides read TGTGCCAGCAGTTACCGCAGGGAGGCATCGAGGGAGACCCAGTACTTC. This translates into CASSYRREASRETQYF.

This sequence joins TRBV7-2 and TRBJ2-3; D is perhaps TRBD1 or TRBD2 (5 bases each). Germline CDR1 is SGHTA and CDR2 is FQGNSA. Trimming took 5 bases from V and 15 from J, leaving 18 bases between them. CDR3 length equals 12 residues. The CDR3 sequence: CASSATGTYDYF. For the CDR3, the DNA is TGTGCCAGCAGCGCAACCGGGACGTACGATTATTTT.

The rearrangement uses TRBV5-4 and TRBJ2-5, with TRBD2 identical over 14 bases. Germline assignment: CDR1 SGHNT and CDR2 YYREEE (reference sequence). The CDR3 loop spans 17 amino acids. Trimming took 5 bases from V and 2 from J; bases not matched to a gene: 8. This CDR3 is CASSHRTSGGIQETQYF. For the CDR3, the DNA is TGTGCCAGCAGTCATAGGACTAGCGGGGGGATTCAAGAGACCCAGTACTTC.

The CDR3 DNA reads as TGTGCCAGCAGCTTAGTCAATGCGCAGTATTTT. This sequence encodes CASSLVNAQYF. The V and J genes are TRBV11-2 and TRBJ2-3; D gene uncertain. CDR1 and CDR2 from the germline V gene are SGHAT and FQNNGV. The CDR3 runs 11 residues. Between the trimmed V and J ends, which lost 1 base and 10 bases, there was a span of 6 bases.

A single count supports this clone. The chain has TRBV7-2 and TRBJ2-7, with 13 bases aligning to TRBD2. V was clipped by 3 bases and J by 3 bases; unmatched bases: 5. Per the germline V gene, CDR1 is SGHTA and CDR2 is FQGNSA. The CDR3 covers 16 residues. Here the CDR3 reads CASSLAGTSGIYEQYF. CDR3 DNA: TGTGCCAGCAGCTTGGCCGGGACTAGCGGGATCTACGAGCAGTACTTC.

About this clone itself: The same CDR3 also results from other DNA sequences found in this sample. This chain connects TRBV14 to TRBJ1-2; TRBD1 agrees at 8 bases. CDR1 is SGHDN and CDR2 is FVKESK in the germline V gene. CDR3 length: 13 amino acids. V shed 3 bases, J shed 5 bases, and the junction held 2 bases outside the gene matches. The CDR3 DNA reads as TGTGCCAGCAGCCAGGGACAGGAGTATGGCTACACCTTC. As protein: CASSQGQEYGYTF.

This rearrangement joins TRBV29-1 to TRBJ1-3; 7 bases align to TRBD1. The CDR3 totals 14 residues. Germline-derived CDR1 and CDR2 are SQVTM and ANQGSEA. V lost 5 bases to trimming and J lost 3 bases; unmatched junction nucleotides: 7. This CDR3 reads CSVKWDSRGNTIYF. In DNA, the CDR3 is TGCAGCGTTAAGTGGGACAGCCGTGGAAACACCATATATTTT.

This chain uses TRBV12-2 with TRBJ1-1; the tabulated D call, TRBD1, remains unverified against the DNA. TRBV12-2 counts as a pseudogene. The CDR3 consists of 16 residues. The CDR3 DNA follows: TGTGCAAGTCGCTCCTCTTCGACAGGGGGCTTTGTTGAAGCTTTCTTT. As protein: CASRSSSTGGFVEAFF.

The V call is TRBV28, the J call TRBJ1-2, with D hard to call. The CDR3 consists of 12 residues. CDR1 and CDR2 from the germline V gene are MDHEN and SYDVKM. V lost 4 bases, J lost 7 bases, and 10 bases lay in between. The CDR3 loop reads CASSSTVGGYTF. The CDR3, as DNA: TGTGCCAGCAGTTCGACGGTCGGTGGCTACACCTTC.

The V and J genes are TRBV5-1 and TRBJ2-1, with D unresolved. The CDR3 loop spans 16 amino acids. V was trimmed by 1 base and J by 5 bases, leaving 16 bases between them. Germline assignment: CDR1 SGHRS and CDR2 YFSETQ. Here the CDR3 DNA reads TGCGCCAGCAGCTTGTTTGGCCCACACGTCCACAATGAGCAGTTCTTC. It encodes CASSLFGPHVHNEQFF.

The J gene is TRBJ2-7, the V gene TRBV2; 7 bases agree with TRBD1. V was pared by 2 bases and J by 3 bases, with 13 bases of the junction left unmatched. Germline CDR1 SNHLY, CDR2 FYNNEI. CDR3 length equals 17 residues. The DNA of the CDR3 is TGTGCCAGCAGTGAAAGGGCTCTGGACAGGCCGGGCTACGAGCAGTACTTC. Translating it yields CASSERALDRPGYEQYF.

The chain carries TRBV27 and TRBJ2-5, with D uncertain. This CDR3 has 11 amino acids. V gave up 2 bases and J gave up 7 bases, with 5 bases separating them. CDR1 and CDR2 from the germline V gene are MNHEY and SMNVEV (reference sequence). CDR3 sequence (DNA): TGTGCCAGCAGTTTAGTGGGGACCCAGTACTTC. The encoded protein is CASSLVGTQYF.

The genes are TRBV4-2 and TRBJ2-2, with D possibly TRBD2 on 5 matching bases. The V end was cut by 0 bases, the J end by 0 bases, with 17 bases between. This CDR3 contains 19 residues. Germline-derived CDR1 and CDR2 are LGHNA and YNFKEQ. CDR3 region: CASSQDRRLSRANTGELFF. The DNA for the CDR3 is TGTGCCAGCAGCCAAGATAGGAGGTTAAGTCGGGCGAACACCGGGGAGCTGTTTTTT.

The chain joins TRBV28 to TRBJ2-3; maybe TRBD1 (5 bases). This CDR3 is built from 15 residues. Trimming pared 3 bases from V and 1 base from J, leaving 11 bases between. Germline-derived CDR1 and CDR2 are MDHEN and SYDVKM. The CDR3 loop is CASSLQGPGTDTQYF. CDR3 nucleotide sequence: TGTGCCAGCAGTTTGCAGGGCCCTGGCACAGATACGCAGTATTTT. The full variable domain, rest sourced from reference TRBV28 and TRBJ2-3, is DVKVTQSSRYLVKRTGEKVFLECVQDMDHENMFWYRQDPGLGLRLIYFSYDVKMKEKGDIPEGYSVSREKKERFSLILESASTNQTSMYLCASSLQGPGTDTQYFGPGTRLTVL.

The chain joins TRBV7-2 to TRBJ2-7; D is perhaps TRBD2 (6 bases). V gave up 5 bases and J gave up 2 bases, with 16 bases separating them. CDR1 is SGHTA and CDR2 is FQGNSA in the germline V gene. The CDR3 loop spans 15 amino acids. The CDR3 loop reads CASSPGRQTPYEQYF. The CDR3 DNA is TGTGCCAGCAGCCCGGGGAGGCAAACTCCCTACGAGCAGTACTTC.